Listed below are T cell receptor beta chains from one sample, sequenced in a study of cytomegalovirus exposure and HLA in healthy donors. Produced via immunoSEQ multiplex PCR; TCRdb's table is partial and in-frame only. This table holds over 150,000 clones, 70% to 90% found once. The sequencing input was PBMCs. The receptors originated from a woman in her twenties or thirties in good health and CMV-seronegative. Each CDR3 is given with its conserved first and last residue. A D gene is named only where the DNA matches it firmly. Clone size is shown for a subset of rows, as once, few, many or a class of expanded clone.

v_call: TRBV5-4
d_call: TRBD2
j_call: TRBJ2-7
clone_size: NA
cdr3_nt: TGTGCCAGCAGCTTGGACGGGGGGGACTACGAGCAGTACTTC
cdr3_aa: CASSLDGGDYEQYF

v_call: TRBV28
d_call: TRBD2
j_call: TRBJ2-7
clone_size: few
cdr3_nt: TGTGCCAGCAGAATGAGCGGGGGGAGCTCCTACGAGCAGTACTTC
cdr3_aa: CASRMSGGSSYEQYF

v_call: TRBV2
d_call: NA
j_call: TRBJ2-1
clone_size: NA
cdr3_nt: TGTGCCAGCAGTGAAGAAGCCGGCGGCCGGAGTGAGCAGTTCTTC
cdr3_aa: CASSEEAGGRSEQFF

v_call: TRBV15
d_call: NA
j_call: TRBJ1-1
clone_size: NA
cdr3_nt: TGTGCCACCGCTGCGCAGGGGAAGAACACTGAAGCTTTCTTT
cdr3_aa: CATAAQGKNTEAFF

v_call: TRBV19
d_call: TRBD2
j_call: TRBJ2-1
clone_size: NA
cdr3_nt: TGTGCCAGTAGTATGGGACTAGCGGGAGTAGGGCATGAGCAGTTCTTC
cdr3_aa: CASSMGLAGVGHEQFF

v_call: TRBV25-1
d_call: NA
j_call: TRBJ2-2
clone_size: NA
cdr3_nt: TGTGCCAGCAGTCCATGGAGCGGCGGGGAGCTGTTTTTT
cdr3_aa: CASSPWSGGELFF

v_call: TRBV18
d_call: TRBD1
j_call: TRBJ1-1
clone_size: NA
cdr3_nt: TGTGCCAGCTCCCTAGACAGGGATAACACTGAAGCTTTCTTT
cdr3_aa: CASSLDRDNTEAFF

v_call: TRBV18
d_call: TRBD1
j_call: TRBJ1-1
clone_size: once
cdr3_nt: TGTGCCAGCTCACCCTCGACAGGGATGAACACTGAAGCTTTCTTT
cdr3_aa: CASSPSTGMNTEAFF

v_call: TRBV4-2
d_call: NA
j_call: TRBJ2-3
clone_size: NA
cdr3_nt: TGTGCCAGCAGCCAAGACCACCCCCGGGCTAGCTCGACTAGCACAGATACGCAGTATTTT
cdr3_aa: CASSQDHPRASSTSTDTQYF

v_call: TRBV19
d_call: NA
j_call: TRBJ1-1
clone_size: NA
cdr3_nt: TGTGCCAGTAGTACAACGGGACACCCGAACGCTGAAGCTTTCTTT
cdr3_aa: CASSTTGHPNAEAFF

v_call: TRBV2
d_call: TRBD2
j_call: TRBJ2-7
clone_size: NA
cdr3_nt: TGTGCCAGCAGTTGGACTAGCGGAACCTACGAGCAGTACTTC
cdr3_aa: CASSWTSGTYEQYF

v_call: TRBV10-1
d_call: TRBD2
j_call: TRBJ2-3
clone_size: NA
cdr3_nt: TGCGCCAGCAGTGAGTCCTTAGCGGGGCCCACAGATACGCAGTATTTT
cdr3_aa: CASSESLAGPTDTQYF

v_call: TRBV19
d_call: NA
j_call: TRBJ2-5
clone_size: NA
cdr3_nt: TGTGCCAGTAGTATGGTATCGGCAGGGAGGCGAGAGACCCAGTACTTC
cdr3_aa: CASSMVSAGRRETQYF

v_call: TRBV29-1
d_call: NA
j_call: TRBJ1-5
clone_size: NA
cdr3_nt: TGCAGCGTTGGTATGGCAGAAACTCAGCCCCAGCATTTT
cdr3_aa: CSVGMAETQPQHF

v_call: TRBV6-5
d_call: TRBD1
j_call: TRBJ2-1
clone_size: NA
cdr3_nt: TGTGCCACCAGGGACAGGGCGAGCAATGAGCAGTTCTTC
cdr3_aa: CATRDRASNEQFF

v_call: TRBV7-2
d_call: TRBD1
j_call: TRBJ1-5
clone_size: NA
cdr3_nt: TGTGCCAGCAGCGACAGGGCCCGCAATCAGCCCCAGCATTTT
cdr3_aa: CASSDRARNQPQHF

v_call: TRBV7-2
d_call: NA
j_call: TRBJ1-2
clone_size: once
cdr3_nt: TGTGCCAGCAGCTTAGAGGTAACAGAAATCCCCTATGGCTACACCTTC
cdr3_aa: CASSLEVTEIPYGYTF

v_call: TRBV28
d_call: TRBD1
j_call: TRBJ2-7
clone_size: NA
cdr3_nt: TGTGCCAGCAGTATAGACAGGGCCCACGAGCAGTACTTC
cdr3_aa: CASSIDRAHEQYF

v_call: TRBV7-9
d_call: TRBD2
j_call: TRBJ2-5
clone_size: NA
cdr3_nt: TGTGCCAGCAGCGCCCAAGGGCGATTGGCGGGAGGAGAGACCCAGTACTTC
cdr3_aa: CASSAQGRLAGGETQYF

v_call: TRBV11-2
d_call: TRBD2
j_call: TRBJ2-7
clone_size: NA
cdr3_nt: TGTGCCAGCAGCCCCTTGGGAGGGACTCCTTCCTTC
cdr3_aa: CASSPLGGTPSF

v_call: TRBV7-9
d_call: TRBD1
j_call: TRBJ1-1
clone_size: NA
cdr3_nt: TGTGCCAGCAGCTTGACGGAGGGGGCAGTGGGGACTGAAGCTTTCTTT
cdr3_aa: CASSLTEGAVGTEAFF

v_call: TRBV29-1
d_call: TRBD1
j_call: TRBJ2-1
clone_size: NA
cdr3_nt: TGCAGCGCCCCGGGACAGAGAACAGACAATGAGCAGTTCTTC
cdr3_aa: CSAPGQRTDNEQFF

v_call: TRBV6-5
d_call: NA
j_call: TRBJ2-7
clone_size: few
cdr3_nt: TGTGCCAGCAGGCCCCTAGGGGGGGGCTCCTACGAGCAGTACTTC
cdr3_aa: CASRPLGGGSYEQYF

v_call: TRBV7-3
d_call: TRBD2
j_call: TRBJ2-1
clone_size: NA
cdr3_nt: TGTGCCAGCAGCTTAACACTAGCGGGGGTTGACAATGAGCAGTTCTTC
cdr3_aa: CASSLTLAGVDNEQFF

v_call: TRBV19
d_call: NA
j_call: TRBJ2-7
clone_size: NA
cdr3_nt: TGTGCCAGTAGTATTCTACAGAACACGGACGAGCAGTACTTC
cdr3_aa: CASSILQNTDEQYF

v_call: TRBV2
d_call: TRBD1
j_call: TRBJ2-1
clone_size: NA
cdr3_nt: TGTGCCAGCAGTGGGGACAGGGCGGTCTCACATGAGCAGTTCTTC
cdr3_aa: CASSGDRAVSHEQFF

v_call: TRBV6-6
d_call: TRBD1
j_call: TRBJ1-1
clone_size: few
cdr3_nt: TGTGCCAGCAGCCCCAGACAGGGGGCGAACACTGAAGCTTTCTTT
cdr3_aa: CASSPRQGANTEAFF

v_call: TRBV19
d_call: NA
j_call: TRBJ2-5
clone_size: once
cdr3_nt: TGTGCCAGTAGTATAGATCCCCCCCCCGGGACCCAGTACTTC
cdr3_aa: CASSIDPPPGTQYF

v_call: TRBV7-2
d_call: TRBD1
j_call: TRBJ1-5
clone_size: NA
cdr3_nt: TGTGCCAGCAGCGCCTGGGACAGCAACAATCAGCCCCAGCATTTT
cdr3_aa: CASSAWDSNNQPQHF

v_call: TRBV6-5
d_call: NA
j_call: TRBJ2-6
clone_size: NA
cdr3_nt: TGTGCCAGCAGTTTCGGGGGTTCTGGGGCCAACGTCCTGACTTTC
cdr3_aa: CASSFGGSGANVLTF

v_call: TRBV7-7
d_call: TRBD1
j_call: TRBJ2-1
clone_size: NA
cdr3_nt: TGTGCCAGCAGCTTGGGACAGGGGGGGGGAGGAGCGCAGTTCTTC
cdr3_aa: CASSLGQGGGGAQFF

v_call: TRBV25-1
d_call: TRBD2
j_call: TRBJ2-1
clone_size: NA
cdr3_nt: TGTGCCAGCAGTAACGGACTAGCGGTATACAATGAGCAGTTCTTC
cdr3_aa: CASSNGLAVYNEQFF

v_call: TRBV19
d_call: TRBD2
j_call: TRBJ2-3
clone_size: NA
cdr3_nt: TGTGCCAGTAGTAGGGCTAGCGGGAGTGGCACAGATACGCAGTATTTT
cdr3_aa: CASSRASGSGTDTQYF

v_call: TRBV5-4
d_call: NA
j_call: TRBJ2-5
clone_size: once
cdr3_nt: TGTGCCAGCAGCTTGGCGGGGGAGCAGTACTTC
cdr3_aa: CASSLAGEQYF

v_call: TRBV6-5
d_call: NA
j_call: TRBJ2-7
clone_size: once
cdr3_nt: TGTGCCAGCAGTCCCCGCCGGAGGGCCGAGCAGTACTTC
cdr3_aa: CASSPRRRAEQYF

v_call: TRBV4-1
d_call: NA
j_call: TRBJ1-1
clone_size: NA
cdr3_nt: TGCGCCAGCAGCCAAGAGCTCCCTGGACAGTTGGGGAACACTGAAGCTTTCTTT
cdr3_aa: CASSQELPGQLGNTEAFF

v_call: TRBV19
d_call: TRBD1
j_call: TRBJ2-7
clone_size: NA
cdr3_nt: TGTGCCACCTCGGACAGGGGGCGAGAAGAGCAGTACTTC
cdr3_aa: CATSDRGREEQYF

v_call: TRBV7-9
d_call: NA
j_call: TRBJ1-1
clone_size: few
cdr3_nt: TGTGCCAGCAGCTTACCCCCGGGGAGGGTAGGAAACACTGAAGCTTTCTTT
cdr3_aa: CASSLPPGRVGNTEAFF

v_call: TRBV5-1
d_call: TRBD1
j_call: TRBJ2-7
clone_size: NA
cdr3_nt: TGCGCCAGCAGCTTGAATCTCAGAAAGGACAGGCCGTCGTCCTACGAGCAGTACTTC
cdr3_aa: CASSLNLRKDRPSSYEQYF

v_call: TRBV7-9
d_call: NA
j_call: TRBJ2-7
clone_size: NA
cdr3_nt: TGTGCCAGCAGCACCTCGCGGGGCGAGCAGTACTTC
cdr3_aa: CASSTSRGEQYF

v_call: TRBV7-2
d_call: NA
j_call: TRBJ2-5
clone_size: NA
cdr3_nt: TGTGCCAGCAGCTTATTCTCGCGAGAGCAGTACTTC
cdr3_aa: CASSLFSREQYF

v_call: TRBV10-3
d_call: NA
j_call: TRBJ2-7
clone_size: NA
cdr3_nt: TGTGCCATTGGGACAAACGGGCCCTACGAGCAGTACTTC
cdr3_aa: CAIGTNGPYEQYF

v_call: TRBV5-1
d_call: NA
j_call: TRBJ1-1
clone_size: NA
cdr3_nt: TGCGCCAGCAGCCTTCCATCCTCAGTGAACACTGAAGCTTTCTTT
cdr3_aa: CASSLPSSVNTEAFF

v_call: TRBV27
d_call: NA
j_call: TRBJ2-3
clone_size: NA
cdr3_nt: TGTGCCAGCAGTTTCGGTGTGAGCACGCAGTATTTT
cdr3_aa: CASSFGVSTQYF

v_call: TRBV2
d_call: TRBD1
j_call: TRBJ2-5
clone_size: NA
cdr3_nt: TGTGCCAGCAGAATAGGACAGGGGATAGAGTACTTC
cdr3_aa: CASRIGQGIEYF

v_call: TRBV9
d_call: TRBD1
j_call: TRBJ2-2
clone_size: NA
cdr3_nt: TGTGCCAGCAGTGACCTGTTGGGCAGGGGGAGCACCGGGGAGCTGTTTTTT
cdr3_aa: CASSDLLGRGSTGELFF

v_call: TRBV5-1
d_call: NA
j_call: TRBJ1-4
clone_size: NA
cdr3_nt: TGCGCCAGCAGCGAGAGGACAGACCATGAAAAACTGTTTTTT
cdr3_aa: CASSERTDHEKLFF

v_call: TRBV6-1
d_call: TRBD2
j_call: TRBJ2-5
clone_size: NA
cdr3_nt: TGTGCCAGCAGTGAATGGGGGGGTAACCTGGAGACCCAGTACTTC
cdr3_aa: CASSEWGGNLETQYF

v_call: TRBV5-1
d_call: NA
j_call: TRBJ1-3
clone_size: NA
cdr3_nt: TGCGCCAGCAGCCCCGGGGGGCAAGCTGGAAACACCATATATTTT
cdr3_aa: CASSPGGQAGNTIYF

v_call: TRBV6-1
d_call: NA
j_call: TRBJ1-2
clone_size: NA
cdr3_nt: TGTGCCAGCAGTGAGTTGATTTCTGGCGGTGGCTACACCTTC
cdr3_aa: CASSELISGGGYTF

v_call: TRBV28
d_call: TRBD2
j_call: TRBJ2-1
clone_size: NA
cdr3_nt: TGTGCCAGCAGCTCCGAGCGGGAGTGGGCCCTTGAGCAGTTCTTC
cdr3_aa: CASSSEREWALEQFF